These 2 T cell receptor beta chains were all obtained from the same sample, sequenced in a study of cytomegalovirus exposure and HLA in healthy donors. Primers: 60 Vbeta forward and 13 Jbeta reverse. The method was immunoSEQ multiplex PCR; TCRdb's version includes in-frame clones alone and lacks a portion of them. The repertoire has roughly 300,000 clones, 86% of them found once; the top ten carry around 4.2%. The sequencing input was PBMCs. The receptors come from a middle-aged man in good health and CMV-seropositive.

This clone came up many times. The chain couples TRBV19 to TRBJ2-1; 15 positions agree with TRBD2. The CDR3 is 15 residues long. Germline V gives CDR1 LNHDA, CDR2 SQIVND (reference sequence). The J segment lost 8 bases and the V segment lost 7 bases, leaving 6 bases of the junction unmatched. The CDR3 nucleotides read TGTGCCAGTAACGGACTAGCGGGAGGGATGGATGAGCAGTTCTTC. Translation: CASNGLAGGMDEQFF.

The chain links TRBV27 to TRBJ2-3, with TRBD1 identical over 7 bases. The V gene end was trimmed by 2 bases and the J gene end by 5 bases; junction bases not matched to a gene: 7. This CDR3 comprises 15 residues. From germline, CDR1 is MNHEY and CDR2 SMNVEV (reference sequence). The CDR3 loop is CASSLEGAPLDTQYF. DNA of the CDR3: TGTGCCAGCAGTTTAGAGGGGGCTCCCTTAGATACGCAGTATTTT.